The 4 T cell receptor beta chains presented below share a single source sample, sequenced in a study of CD8 T cells in Susac syndrome. When the RNA was reverse transcribed, random hexamers were used with an input of roughly 0.5 to 1 ug. One entry per CDR3 protein results from TCRdb running MiXCR on the immunoSEQ multiplex PCR reads. This repertoire shows some 400,000 distinct CDR3 sequences, more than 70% found once; its top ten account for approximately 0.11%. Material: CD8+ T cells from PBMCs. All receptors come from a human donor with multiple sclerosis.

V is TRBV4-1 and J is TRBJ1-4, with 7 bases matching TRBD1. Losses at the gene ends were 0 bases for V and 5 bases for J; bases not matched to a gene: 3. This CDR3 spans 15 amino acids. Germline-derived CDR1 and CDR2 are MGHRA and YSYEKL. CDR3 in amino acids: CASSQDAGGNEKLFF. The CDR3 DNA is TGCGCCAGCAGCCAAGATGCAGGGGGGAATGAAAAACTGTTTTTT.

The chain joins TRBV27 to TRBJ1-5, with D unresolved. The V end lost 6 bases, the J end lost 5 bases, and 11 bases lay between the germline ends. Germline V gene lookup returns CDR1 MNHEY and CDR2 SMNVEV (reference sequence). The CDR3 extends over 13 amino acids. The CDR3 is CASSQTFHQPQHF. As DNA, the CDR3 is TGTGCCAGCAGCCAAACCTTCCATCAGCCCCAGCATTTT.

This chain uses TRBV19 with TRBJ2-1; D is ambiguous. Germline CDR1 and CDR2: LNHDA and SQIVND (reference sequence). With 1 base removed from V and 8 bases from J, the gap between germline ends came to 15 bases. CDR3 length: 15 amino acids. The CDR3 sequence: CASSIAPSFWDEQFF. CDR3 in DNA: TGTGCCAGTAGTATAGCGCCTTCCTTTTGGGATGAGCAGTTCTTC.

The chain links TRBV20-1 to TRBJ2-7, with D possibly TRBD2 on 5 matching bases. The germline gives CDR1 DFQATT, CDR2 SNEGSKA (reference sequence). The CDR3 spans 14 residues. Trimming cost V 1 base and J 3 bases, with 13 bases left between them. In nucleotides, the CDR3 is TGCAGTGCTAGAGGCCTAGCAGAACACTACGAGCAGTACTTC. Protein sequence: CSARGLAEHYEQYF.